This T cell receptor (beta chain) was sequenced in a study of blood T cell repertoires in COVID-19. Background on the study: Researchers got acute and convalescent COVID-19 samples from the United States, Italy and Spain. The analysed material was cDNA or gDNA that came from T cells, B-cell-depleted T cells, or PBMCs.

Sequencing used immunoSEQ multiplex PCR; TCRdb keeps in-frame clones, though not all of them. The top ten clones hold about 3.8% of a sample with 75,000 or so clones, roughly 84% of them seen once. The CDR3 is made up of 17 amino acids. V shed 1 base, J shed 4 bases, and the junction held 9 bases outside the gene matches. The germline gives CDR1 MGHRA, CDR2 YSYEKL. The sample taken for sequencing was peripheral blood. The clonotype originates from a man in his fifties or sixties with acute or convalescent COVID-19. This chain uses TRBV4-1 with TRBJ1-2; 10 positions agree with TRBD1. In nucleotides, the CDR3 is TGCGCCAGCAGCCAAGCGCCCCGGACAGGGGGTACCTATGGCTACACCTTC. Amino acids: CASSQAPRTGGTYGYTF.